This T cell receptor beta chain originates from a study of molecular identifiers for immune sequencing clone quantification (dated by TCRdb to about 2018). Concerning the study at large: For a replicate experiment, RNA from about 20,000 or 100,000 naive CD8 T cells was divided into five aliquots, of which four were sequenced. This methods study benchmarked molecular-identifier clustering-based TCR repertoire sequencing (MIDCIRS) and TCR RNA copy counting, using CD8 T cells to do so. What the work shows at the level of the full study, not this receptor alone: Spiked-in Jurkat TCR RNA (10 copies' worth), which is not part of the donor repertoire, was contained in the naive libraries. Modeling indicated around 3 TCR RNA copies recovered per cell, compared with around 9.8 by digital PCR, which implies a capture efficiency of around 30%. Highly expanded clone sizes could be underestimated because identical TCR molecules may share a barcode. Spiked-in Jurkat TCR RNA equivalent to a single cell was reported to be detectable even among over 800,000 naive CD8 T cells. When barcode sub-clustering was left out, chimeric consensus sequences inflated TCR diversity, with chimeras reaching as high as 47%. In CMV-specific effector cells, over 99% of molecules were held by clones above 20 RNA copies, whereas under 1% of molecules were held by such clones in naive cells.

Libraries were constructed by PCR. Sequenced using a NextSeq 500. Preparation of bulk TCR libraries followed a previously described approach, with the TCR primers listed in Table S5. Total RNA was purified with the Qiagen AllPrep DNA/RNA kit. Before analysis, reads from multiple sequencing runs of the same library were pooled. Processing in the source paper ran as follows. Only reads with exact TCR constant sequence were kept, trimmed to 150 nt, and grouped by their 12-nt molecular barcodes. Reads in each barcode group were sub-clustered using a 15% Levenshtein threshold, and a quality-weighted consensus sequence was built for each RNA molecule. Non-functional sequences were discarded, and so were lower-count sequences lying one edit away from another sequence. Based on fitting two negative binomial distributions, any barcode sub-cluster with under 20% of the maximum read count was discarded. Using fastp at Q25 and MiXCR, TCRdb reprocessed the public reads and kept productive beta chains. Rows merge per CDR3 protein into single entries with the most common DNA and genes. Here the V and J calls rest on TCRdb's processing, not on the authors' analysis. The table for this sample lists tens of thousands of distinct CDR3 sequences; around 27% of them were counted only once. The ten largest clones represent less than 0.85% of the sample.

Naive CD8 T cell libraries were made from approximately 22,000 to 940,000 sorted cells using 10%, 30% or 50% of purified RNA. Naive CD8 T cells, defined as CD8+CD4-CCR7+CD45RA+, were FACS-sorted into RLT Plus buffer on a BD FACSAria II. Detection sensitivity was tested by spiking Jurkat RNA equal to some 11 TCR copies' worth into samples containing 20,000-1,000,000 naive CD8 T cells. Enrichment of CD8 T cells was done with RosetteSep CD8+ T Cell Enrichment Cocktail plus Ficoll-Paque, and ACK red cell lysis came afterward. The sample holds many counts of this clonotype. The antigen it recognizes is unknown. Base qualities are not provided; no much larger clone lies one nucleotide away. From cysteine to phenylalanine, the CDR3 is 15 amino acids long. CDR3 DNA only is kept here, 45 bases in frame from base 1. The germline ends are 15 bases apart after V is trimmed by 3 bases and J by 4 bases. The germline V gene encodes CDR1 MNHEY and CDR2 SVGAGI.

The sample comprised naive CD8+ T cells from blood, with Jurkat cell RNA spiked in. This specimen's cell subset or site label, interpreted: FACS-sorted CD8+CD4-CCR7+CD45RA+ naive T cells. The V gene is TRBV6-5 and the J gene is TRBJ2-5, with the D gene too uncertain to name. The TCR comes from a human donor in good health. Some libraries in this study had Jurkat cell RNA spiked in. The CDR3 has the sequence CASSYASAAVETQYF. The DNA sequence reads TGTGCCAGCAGTTATGCATCGGCTGCCGTAGAGACCCAGTACTTC.